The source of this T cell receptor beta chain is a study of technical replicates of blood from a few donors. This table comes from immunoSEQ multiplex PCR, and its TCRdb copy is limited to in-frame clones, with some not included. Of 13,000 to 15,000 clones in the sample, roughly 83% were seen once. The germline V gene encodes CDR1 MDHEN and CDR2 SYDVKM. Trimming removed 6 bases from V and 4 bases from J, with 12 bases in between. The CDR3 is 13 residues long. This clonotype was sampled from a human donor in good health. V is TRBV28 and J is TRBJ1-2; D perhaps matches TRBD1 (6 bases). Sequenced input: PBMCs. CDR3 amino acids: CASSPGHRYGYTF. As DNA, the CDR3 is TGTGCCAGCAGCCCGGGACACCGCTATGGCTACACCTTC.